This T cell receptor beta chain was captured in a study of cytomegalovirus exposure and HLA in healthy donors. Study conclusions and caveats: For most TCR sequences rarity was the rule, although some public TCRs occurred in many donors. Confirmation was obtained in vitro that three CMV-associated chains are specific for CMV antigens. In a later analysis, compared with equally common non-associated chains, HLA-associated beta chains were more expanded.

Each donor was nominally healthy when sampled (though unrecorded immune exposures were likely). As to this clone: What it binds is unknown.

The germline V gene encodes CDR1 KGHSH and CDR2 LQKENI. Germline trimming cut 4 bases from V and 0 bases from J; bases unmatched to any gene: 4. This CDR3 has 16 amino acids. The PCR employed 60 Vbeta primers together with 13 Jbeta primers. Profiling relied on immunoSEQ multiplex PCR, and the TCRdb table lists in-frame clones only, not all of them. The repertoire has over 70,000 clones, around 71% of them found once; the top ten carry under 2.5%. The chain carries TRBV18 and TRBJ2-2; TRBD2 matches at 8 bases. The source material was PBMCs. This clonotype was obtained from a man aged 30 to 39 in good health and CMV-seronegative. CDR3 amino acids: CASSLAGTSNTGELFF. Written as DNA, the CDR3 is TGTGCCAGCTCACTAGCGGGGACCTCGAACACCGGGGAGCTGTTTTTT. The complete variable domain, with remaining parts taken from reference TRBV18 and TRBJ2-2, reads NAGVMQNPRHLVRRRGQEARLRCSPMKGHSHVYWYRQLPEEGLKFMVYLQKENIIDESGMPKERFSAEFPKEGPSILRIQQVVRGDSAAYFCASSLAGTSNTGELFFGEGSRLTVL.